One T cell receptor beta chain is described in this entry. Its antigen is undetermined. This record belongs to a study of OX40 agonist ivuxolimab in advanced cancers. Broader study findings: The study found among the lowest clonal expansion in partial responders at 0.1-3.0 mg/kg.

The protocol was immunoSEQ multiplex PCR, while the TCRdb copy is restricted to in-frame clones and leaves out a portion. The table shows about 66,000 clones, with 75% to 90% occurring only once. The V gene's germline CDR1 is SGHTA and CDR2 FQGNSA. The CDR3 length is 18 residues. Deletions cut 5 bases from V and 1 base from J, with 21 bases between. V usage is TRBV7-2 and J usage is TRBJ2-4, with D perhaps matching TRBD1 or TRBD2 (6 bases each). Sequencing used CD4+ or CD8+ T cells sorted from blood, obtained in a trial of the OX40 agonist ivuxolimab. This sequence originates from an adult with an advanced solid tumor such as melanoma, head and neck, liver or kidney cancer. CDR3 amino acids: CASSTLGGGPGAKNIQYF. In nucleotides, the CDR3 is TGTGCCAGCAGCACCCTAGGAGGGGGGCCGGGGGCCAAAAACATTCAGTACTTC.